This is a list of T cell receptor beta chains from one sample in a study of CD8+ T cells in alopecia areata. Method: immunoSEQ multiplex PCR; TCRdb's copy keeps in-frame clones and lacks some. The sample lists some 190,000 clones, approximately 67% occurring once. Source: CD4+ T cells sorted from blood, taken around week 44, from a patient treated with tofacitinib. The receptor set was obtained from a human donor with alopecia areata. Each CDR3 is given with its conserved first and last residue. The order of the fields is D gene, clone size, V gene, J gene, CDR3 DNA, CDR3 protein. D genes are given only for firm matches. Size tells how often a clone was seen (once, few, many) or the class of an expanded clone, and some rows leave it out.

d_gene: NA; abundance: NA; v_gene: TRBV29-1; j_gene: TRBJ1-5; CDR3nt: TGCAGCGCCGTCGTACAGGGAGCCCAGCCCCAGCATTTT; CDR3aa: CSAVVQGAQPQHF
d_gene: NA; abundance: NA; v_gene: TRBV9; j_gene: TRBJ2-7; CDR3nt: TGTGCCAGCAGCGCCGACCCGGGCTCCTACGAGCAGTACTTC; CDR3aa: CASSADPGSYEQYF
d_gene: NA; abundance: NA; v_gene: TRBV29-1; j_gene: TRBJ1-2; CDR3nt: TGCAGCGTAGAAGACAGCCCAAATGGCTACACCTTC; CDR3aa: CSVEDSPNGYTF
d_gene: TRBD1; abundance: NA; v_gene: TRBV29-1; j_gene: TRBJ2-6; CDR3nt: TGCAGCGTCAAGGACAGGTCCCACTCTGGGGCCAACGTCCTGACTTTC; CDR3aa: CSVKDRSHSGANVLTF
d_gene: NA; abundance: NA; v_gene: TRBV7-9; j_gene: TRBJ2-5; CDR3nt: TGTGCCAGCAGCCGACCTGTAGGACCTCAAGGGGAGACCCAGTACTTC; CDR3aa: CASSRPVGPQGETQYF
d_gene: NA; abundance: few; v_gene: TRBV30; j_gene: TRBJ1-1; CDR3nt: TGTGCCTGGAGTGTACTGAGGGAGGGCACTGAAGCTTTCTTT; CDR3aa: CAWSVLREGTEAFF
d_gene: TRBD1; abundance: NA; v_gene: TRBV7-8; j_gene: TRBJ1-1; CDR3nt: TGTGCCAGCAGCTTCGGGACAGTGGGCATAGGCACTGAAGCTTTCTTT; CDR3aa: CASSFGTVGIGTEAFF
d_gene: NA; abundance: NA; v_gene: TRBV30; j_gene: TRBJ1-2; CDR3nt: TGTGCTTGGAGTGATGGTCTGGGAGCTTATGGCTACACCTTC; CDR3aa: CAWSDGLGAYGYTF
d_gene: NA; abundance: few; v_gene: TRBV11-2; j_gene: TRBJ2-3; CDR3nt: TGTGCCAGCAGCTTAGATCGGGGGGCGGATACGCAGTATTTT; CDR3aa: CASSLDRGADTQYF
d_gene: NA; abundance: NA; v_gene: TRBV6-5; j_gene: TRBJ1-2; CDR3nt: TGTGCCAGCAGTTACTCGGGCAGGGTGAACTATGGCTACACCTTC; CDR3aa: CASSYSGRVNYGYTF
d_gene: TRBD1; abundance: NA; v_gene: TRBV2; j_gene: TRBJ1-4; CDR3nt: TGTGCCAGCCGGGACAGCTTGAATGAAAAACTGTTTTTT; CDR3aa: CASRDSLNEKLFF
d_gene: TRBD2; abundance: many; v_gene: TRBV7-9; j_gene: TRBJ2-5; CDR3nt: TGTGCCGGAAGGACTAGCGAGCTCCCGGCCCAGTACTTC; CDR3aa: CAGRTSELPAQYF
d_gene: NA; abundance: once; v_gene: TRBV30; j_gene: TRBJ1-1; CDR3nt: TGTGCCTGGAGTGCATCCGGGACACCTACTCTCACTGAAGCTTTCTTT; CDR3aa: CAWSASGTPTLTEAFF
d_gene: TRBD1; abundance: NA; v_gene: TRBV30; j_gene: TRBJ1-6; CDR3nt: TGTGCCTGGAGTGGCGGACAGGGGCAGAATTCACCCCTCCACTTT; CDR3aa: CAWSGGQGQNSPLHF
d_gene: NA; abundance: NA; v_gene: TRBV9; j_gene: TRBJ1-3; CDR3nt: TGTGCCAGCAGCGTTAGAACGGGCACCATATATTTT; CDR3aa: CASSVRTGTIYF
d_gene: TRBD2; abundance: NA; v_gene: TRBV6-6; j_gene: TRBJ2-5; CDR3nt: TGTGCCAGCAATCCAGCGGGGGCATGGGAGACCCAGTACTTC; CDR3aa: CASNPAGAWETQYF
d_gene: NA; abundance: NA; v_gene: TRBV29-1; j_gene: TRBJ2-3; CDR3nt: TGCAGCGTCGCAAGTGGCACAGATACGCAGTATTTT; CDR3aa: CSVASGTDTQYF
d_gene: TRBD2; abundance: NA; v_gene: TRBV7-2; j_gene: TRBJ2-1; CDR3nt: TGTGCCAGCAGCTTAAGGCCTAGCGGGGTCAAAGAGCAGTTCTTC; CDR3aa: CASSLRPSGVKEQFF
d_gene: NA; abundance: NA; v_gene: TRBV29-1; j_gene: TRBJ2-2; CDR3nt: TGCAGCGTTGAAGTGGCCGGGGAGCTGTTTTTT; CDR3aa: CSVEVAGELFF
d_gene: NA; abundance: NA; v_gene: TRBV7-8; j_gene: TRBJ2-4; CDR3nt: TGTGCCAGCAGCTCATACAGGGCGACGGTAGCCAAAAACATTCAGTACTTC; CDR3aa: CASSSYRATVAKNIQYF
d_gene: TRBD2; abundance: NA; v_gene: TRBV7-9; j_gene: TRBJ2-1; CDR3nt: TGTGCCAGCAGCCCGGGACTAGCGGAACCCAATGAGCAGTTCTTC; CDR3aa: CASSPGLAEPNEQFF
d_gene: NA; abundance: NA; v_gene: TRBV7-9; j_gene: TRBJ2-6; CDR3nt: TGTGCCAGCAGCTTAGAGAAGAAGACAGGATCGTCTGCGGGCCTGACTTTC; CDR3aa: CASSLEKKTGSSAGLTF
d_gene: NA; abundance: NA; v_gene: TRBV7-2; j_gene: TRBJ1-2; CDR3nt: TGTGCCAGCAGCCCGGACAGCTTCGGCTATGGCTACACCTTC; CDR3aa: CASSPDSFGYGYTF
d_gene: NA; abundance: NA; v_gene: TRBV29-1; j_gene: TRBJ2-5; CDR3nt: TGCAGCGTCAGAGGAGAGACCCAGTACTTC; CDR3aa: CSVRGETQYF
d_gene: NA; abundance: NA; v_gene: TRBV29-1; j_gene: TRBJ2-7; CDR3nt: TGCAGCGTCTGGACGGCAGGTTACGAGCAGTACTTC; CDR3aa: CSVWTAGYEQYF
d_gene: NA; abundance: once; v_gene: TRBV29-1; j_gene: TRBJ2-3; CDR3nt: TGCAGCGTTGAAAGGCACCTCACAGATACGCAGTATTTT; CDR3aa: CSVERHLTDTQYF
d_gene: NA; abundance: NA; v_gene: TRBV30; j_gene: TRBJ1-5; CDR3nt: TGTGCCTGGGCGCCTACAGGGAAAAAACAGCCCCAGCATTTT; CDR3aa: CAWAPTGKKQPQHF
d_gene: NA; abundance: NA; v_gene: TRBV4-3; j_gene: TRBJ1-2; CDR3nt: TGCGCCAGCGGGCTATCCAGGGCGGCTAACTATGGCTACACCTTC; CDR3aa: CASGLSRAANYGYTF
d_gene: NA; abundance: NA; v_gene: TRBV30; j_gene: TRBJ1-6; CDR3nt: TGTGCCTGGGGGACGGGTAATTCACCCCTCCACTTT; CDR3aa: CAWGTGNSPLHF
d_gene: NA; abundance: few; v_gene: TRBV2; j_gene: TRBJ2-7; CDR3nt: TGTGCCAGCAGATCGACGCCTACTCCGTCCAGCTCCTACGAGCAGTACTTC; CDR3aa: CASRSTPTPSSSYEQYF
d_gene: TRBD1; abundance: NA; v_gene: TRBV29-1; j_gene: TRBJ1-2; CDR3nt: TGCAGCGTTGAAGATGGGACAGGGGGCTATGGCTACACCTTC; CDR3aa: CSVEDGTGGYGYTF
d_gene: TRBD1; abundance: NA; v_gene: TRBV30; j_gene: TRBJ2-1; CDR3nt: TGTGCCTGGACCCGACAGGGGTCAGGGTACAATGAGCAGTTCTTC; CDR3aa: CAWTRQGSGYNEQFF
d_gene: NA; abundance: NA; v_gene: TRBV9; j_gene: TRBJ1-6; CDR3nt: TGTGCCAGCAGCGAAGGAGGGGGAAATAATTCACCCCTCCACTTT; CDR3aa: CASSEGGGNNSPLHF
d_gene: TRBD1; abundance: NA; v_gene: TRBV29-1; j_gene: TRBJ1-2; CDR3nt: TGCAGCGTTGGGGACAGGGGACATGGCTACACCTTC; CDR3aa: CSVGDRGHGYTF
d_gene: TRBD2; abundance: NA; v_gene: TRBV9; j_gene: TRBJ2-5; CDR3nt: TGTGCCAGCAGCTGGGGGACTAGCGGGGGTTACCAAGAGACCCAGTACTTC; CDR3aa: CASSWGTSGGYQETQYF
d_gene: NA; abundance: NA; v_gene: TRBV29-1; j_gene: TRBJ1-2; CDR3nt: TGCAGCGTTGCCAGAAAGCGGTCCCCTAACTATGGCTACACCTTC; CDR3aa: CSVARKRSPNYGYTF